These 8 T cell receptor beta chains were all obtained from the same sample, sequenced in a study of cytomegalovirus exposure and HLA in healthy donors. PCR involved 60 Vbeta and 13 Jbeta primers. Assay used: immunoSEQ multiplex PCR; TCRdb lists only in-frame clones, some missing. The sample has around 140,000 clones; over 75% are singletons. Material for sequencing was PBMCs. Source of these receptors: a male donor in good health and CMV-seropositive.

The chain joins TRBV5-4 to TRBJ2-7, with 7 bases aligning to TRBD1. The V segment lost 4 bases and the J segment 3 bases; nucleotides outside the gene matches: 10. CDR3 length: 15 amino acids. Germline values: CDR1 SGHNT, CDR2 YYREEE (reference sequence). DNA of the CDR3: TGTGCCAGCAGCCTCTGGACAGGACAATACTACGAGCAGTACTTC. Translated, it gives CASSLWTGQYYEQYF.

The V call is TRBV6-5, the J call TRBJ2-6; 7 nucleotides line up with TRBD1. The trim removed 4 bases at V and 4 bases at J, leaving 4 bases unmatched. The CDR3 contains 15 residues. CDR1 is MNHEY, CDR2 SVGAGI, per germline. The CDR3 region has the DNA TGTGCCAGCAGTTCCGGACAGGCGGGGGCCAACGTCCTGACTTTC. Its translation is CASSSGQAGANVLTF.

V usage is TRBV6-5 and J usage is TRBJ2-7; no firm D call. The CDR3 extends over 13 amino acids. With 6 bases removed from V and 2 bases from J, the gap between germline ends came to 11 bases. The germline V gene has CDR1 MNHEY and CDR2 SVGAGI. DNA of the CDR3: TGTGCCAGCAGAAACCCAGATACCTACGAGCAGTACTTC. Encoded protein: CASRNPDTYEQYF.

The chain carries TRBV2 and TRBJ2-5; D might be TRBD2 (6 bases). This CDR3 comprises 15 residues. V lost 7 bases to trimming and J lost 2 bases, with 17 bases between them. Germline V gene lookup returns CDR1 SNHLY and CDR2 FYNNEI. CDR3 region: CASTLERAGQETQYF. The CDR3 DNA is TGTGCCAGCACTCTCGAGCGGGCGGGTCAAGAGACCCAGTACTTC. The whole variable domain, filled in from reference TRBV2 and TRBJ2-5, reads EPEVTQTPSHQVTQMGQEVILRCVPISNHLYFYWYRQILGQKVEFLVSFYNNEISEKSEIFDDQFSVERPDGSNFTLKIRSTKLEDSAMYFCASTLERAGQETQYFGPGTRLLVL.

The J gene is TRBJ2-3, the V gene TRBV5-1, with D possibly being TRBD2 (6 bases). Deletions cut 3 bases from V and 2 bases from J, with 10 bases between. Per germline, CDR1 SGHRS and CDR2 YFSETQ. The CDR3 extends over 14 amino acids. The CDR3 loop reads CASSSTSTTDTQYF. The CDR3 bases are TGCGCCAGCAGCTCAACTAGCACCACAGATACGCAGTATTTT.

The chain uses TRBV7-9 and TRBJ1-1; 7 bases line up with TRBD1. The CDR3 length is 13 residues. V was clipped by 4 bases and J by 5 bases; unmatched bases: 4. Germline V gives CDR1 SEHNR, CDR2 FQNEAQ (reference sequence). CDR3 DNA sequence: TGTGCCAGCAGCTCGGGACAGAGGACTGAAGCTTTCTTT. This encodes CASSSGQRTEAFF.

CDR3 region: CASSLFWGLGMNEQYF. The CDR3 DNA reads as TGTGCCAGCAGTTTATTTTGGGGGCTAGGGATGAACGAGCAGTACTTC. The chain couples TRBV27 to TRBJ2-7; a weak D match, TRBD1 (6 bases). V was trimmed by 1 base and J by 5 bases, leaving 18 bases between them. CDR3 length: 16 amino acids. The germline gives CDR1 MNHEY, CDR2 SMNVEV (reference sequence).

This clone appeared a single time. The V call is TRBV28, the J call TRBJ2-7; TRBD1 is a possible D gene (6 bases). Germline V lookup: CDR1 MDHEN, CDR2 SYDVKM. With 6 bases removed from V and 2 bases from J, the gap between germline ends came to 14 bases. The CDR3 loop spans 14 amino acids. CDR3 sequence: CASSFGGLTYEQYF. The DNA of the CDR3 is TGTGCCAGCAGCTTTGGGGGCCTTACCTACGAGCAGTACTTC.